This T cell receptor beta chain was observed in a study of shared clonotypes between healthy human individuals. This clone has a single count. Produced via immunoSEQ multiplex PCR; TCRdb's table is partial and in-frame only. The sample has about 490,000 clones; 76% are singletons. The length of the CDR3 is 14 residues. Germline CDR1 and CDR2: MNHNS and SASEGT. Trimming left V 1 base short and J 6 bases short, with 13 bases between. The TCR was taken from a middle-aged woman in good health. Some clones in this sample may be carry-over from other donors' samples. The material sequenced was PBMCs. This sequence joins TRBV6-1 and TRBJ2-7, with D perhaps TRBD2 (5 bases). The CDR3 here is CASSEGGHRTEQYF. CDR3 nucleotides: TGTGCCAGCAGTGAAGGAGGGCATAGGACCGAGCAGTACTTC.